This passage covers 15 T cell receptor beta chains from one sample sequenced in a study of patients and donors after allogeneic stem cell transplantation. Each CDR3 protein gets one entry after TCRdb re-called the RT-PCR reads with MiXCR. The sample carries 410,000 or so distinct CDR3 sequences, 16% recorded once. Sequences were obtained from blood, either unsorted or a sorted T cell fraction (not recorded which). Receptor source: a human donor who was either an allogeneic HSCT recipient or a stem cell or donor lymphocyte infusion donor (not recorded which). It is not recorded whose cells these are; they may come from a transplant donor.

This clonotype was detected a few times. The chain uses TRBV6-5 and TRBJ1-3; TRBD1 is a possible D gene (5 bases). V lost 0 bases to trimming and J lost 0 bases, with 12 bases between them. The CDR3 is 17 residues long. Germline CDR1 reads MNHEY; CDR2 reads SVGAGI. In DNA, the CDR3 is TGTGCCAGCAGTTACTCGAATGGGCAGGGCTCTGGAAACACCATATATTTT. Its protein product is CASSYSNGQGSGNTIYF.

The rearrangement uses TRBV12-3 or TRBV12-4 and TRBJ2-1; TRBD2 might be the D (5 bases). Trimming pared 7 bases from V and 4 bases from J, leaving 14 bases between. The CDR3 runs 14 residues. CDR3 sequence reads: CASNVPGTYNEQFF. CDR3 coding DNA: TGTGCCAGCAACGTCCCGGGAACTTACAATGAGCAGTTCTTC.

This clonotype was counted a few times. The gene calls are TRBV20-1 and TRBJ2-4; D uncertain. CDR3 length equals 12 residues. Trimming removed 3 bases from V and 9 bases from J, with 12 bases in between. Germline CDR1 and CDR2: DFQATT and SNEGSKA (reference sequence). This CDR3 is CSASLRLSIQYF. Written as DNA, the CDR3 is TGCAGTGCTAGTTTGCGATTGAGCATTCAGTACTTC.

V and J are TRBV4-3 and TRBJ2-2; 7 bases map to TRBD2. The CDR3 has 17 residues. The ends lost 4 bases at V and 1 base at J; junction bases unmatched: 9. Germline V gene lookup returns CDR1 LGHNA and CDR2 YSLEER. The CDR3 coding sequence is TGCGCCAGCAGCCGGAATTCAGCGGGACTGAACACCGGGGAGCTGTTTTTT. Its translation: CASSRNSAGLNTGELFF.

This clonotype has more than one count but fewer than ten. The chain carries TRBV13 and TRBJ2-5, with D maybe TRBD1 (5 bases). The length of the CDR3 is 17 residues. CDR1 is PRHDT, CDR2 FYEKMQ, per germline (reference sequence). The V and J ends lost 4 bases and 0 bases respectively, with 18 bases between them. The DNA of the CDR3 is TGTGCCAGCAGCTGGGGCAGGAACCTACTCAACCAAGAGACCCAGTACTTC. This translates into CASSWGRNLLNQETQYF.

This chain joins TRBV4-2 and TRBJ1-6; D not certain. V was trimmed by 0 bases and J by 8 bases, leaving 14 bases between them. The CDR3 extends over 16 amino acids. Germline loops: CDR1 LGHNA, CDR2 YNFKEQ. The CDR3 loop reads CASSQDNRQTYSPLHF. The CDR3 DNA sequence: TGTGCCAGCAGCCAAGATAACCGGCAGACCTATTCACCCCTCCACTTT.

This clonotype has at least ten counts. J is TRBJ1-5 and V is TRBV7-2; D is possibly TRBD1 (6 bases). The CDR3 has 13 amino acids. Germline CDR1 SGHTA, CDR2 FQGNSA. The ends were cut back, 3 bases at V and 7 bases at J, with 10 bases in the middle. CDR3 DNA sequence: TGTGCCAGCAGCTTGATCGGACAGCAGCCCCAGCATTTT. Translating it yields CASSLIGQQPQHF. Variable domain in full (rest from reference TRBV7-2 and TRBJ1-5): GAGVSQSPSNKVTEKGKDVELRCDPISGHTALYWYRQSLGQGLEFLIYFQGNSAPDKSGLPSDRFSAERTGGSVSTLTIQRTQQEDSAVYLCASSLIGQQPQHFGDGTRLSIL.

This clonotype was counted at least ten times. The chain combines TRBV15 with TRBJ2-1; 7 bases line up with TRBD1. The CDR3 contains 15 residues. Germline V CDR1 and CDR2: LNHNV, YYDKDF (reference sequence). The trim removed 5 bases at V and 0 bases at J, leaving 4 bases unmatched. CDR3 region: CATSPGQNSYNEQFF. The CDR3 DNA reads as TGTGCCACCAGCCCGGGACAGAACTCCTACAATGAGCAGTTCTTC.

This clonotype was observed a few times. J is TRBJ1-5 and V is TRBV6-1; D is unclear. The V end lost 5 bases, the J end lost 1 base, and 12 bases lay between the germline ends. This CDR3 has 15 amino acids. Germline V gives CDR1 MNHNS, CDR2 SASEGT. As DNA, the CDR3 is TGTGCCAGCAGTCAGGACCTAGTGAGCAATCAGCCCCAGCATTTT. Its protein is CASSQDLVSNQPQHF.

In its sample, this clonotype was seen a few times. This chain connects TRBV6-1 to TRBJ2-2, with D hard to call. V was clipped by 8 bases and J by 5 bases, with 12 bases between them. The CDR3 sequence is 13 residues long. Germline CDR1 is MNHNS and CDR2 is SASEGT. CDR3 residues: CASVRSLTGELFF. The CDR3 bases are TGTGCCAGCGTTCGTTCCCTAACCGGGGAGCTGTTTTTT.

This sequence joins TRBV7-2 and TRBJ2-2; no reliable D call. Germline V gives CDR1 SGHTA, CDR2 FQGNSA. V lost 7 bases, J lost 8 bases, and 14 bases lay in between. This CDR3 is built from 13 residues. CDR3 protein: CASTPWGAGELFF. CDR3 nucleotides: TGTGCCAGCACCCCGTGGGGTGCAGGGGAGCTGTTTTTT.

CDR3 sequence reads: CASSRVQVIGYTF. DNA for the CDR3: TGTGCCAGCAGCCGAGTCCAGGTCATTGGCTACACCTTC. The rearrangement uses TRBV11-2 and TRBJ1-2; D is unresolved. This CDR3 spans 13 amino acids. With 5 bases removed from V and 7 bases from J, the gap between germline ends came to 14 bases. Germline V gene lookup returns CDR1 SGHAT and CDR2 FQNNGV. Filled out from reference TRBV11-2 and TRBJ1-2, the complete variable domain reads EAGVAQSPRYKIIEKRQSVAFWCNPISGHATLYWYQQILGQGPKLLIQFQNNGVVDDSQLPKDRFSAERLKGVDSTLKIQPAKLEDSAVYLCASSRVQVIGYTFGSGTRLTVV.

This clonotype has only a few counts. The chain employs TRBV4-1 and TRBJ1-2; 7 bases line up with TRBD1. The germline V gene encodes CDR1 MGHRA and CDR2 YSYEKL. The V gene end was trimmed by 2 bases and the J gene end by 8 bases; junction bases not matched to a gene: 5. CDR3 length: 13 amino acids. The CDR3 bases are TGCGCCAGCAGCCAAACAGGGGTACGAGGCTACACCTTC. Translation gives CASSQTGVRGYTF.

This chain connects TRBV25-1 to TRBJ2-1; the match to TRBD2 covers 8 bases. Germline CDR1 and CDR2: MGHDK and SYGVNS. The CDR3 contains 14 residues. V lost 3 bases, J lost 8 bases, and 6 bases stayed unmatched. This chain's CDR3 is CASSDRGGRDEQFF. The DNA of the CDR3 is TGTGCCAGCAGTGACCGCGGGGGGAGGGATGAGCAGTTCTTC.

The table lists this clonotype with a few counts. The rearrangement uses TRBV4-2 and TRBJ1-5, with 7 bases lining up with TRBD1. There are 16 residues in the CDR3. Trimming cost V 1 base and J 0 bases; bases outside gene matches: 3. Germline V gene lookup returns CDR1 LGHNA and CDR2 YNFKEQ. The CDR3 reads CASSQGTGDSNQPQHF. The CDR3 DNA follows: TGTGCCAGCAGCCAAGGGACAGGAGATAGCAATCAGCCCCAGCATTTT.